Listed here is a single TCR beta chain. The germline V gene encodes CDR1 SGHTS and CDR2 YDEGEE. The CDR3 runs 14 residues. Germline trimming cut 0 bases from V and 5 bases from J; bases unmatched to any gene: 2. The data are from a study of cytomegalovirus exposure and HLA in healthy donors. Use of 60 Vbeta and 13 Jbeta primers characterized the PCR. Using immunoSEQ multiplex PCR, the repertoire was profiled, and TCRdb retains in-frame clones only, with some absent. The sample lists around 200,000 clones, over 70% seen once, with approximately 3.1% in the top ten. The rearrangement joins TRBV5-8 to TRBJ2-7; 10 nucleotides line up with TRBD1. The sequenced sample consisted of PBMCs. The TCR sequence derives from a woman in her 30s in good health and CMV-seropositive. CDR3 residues: CASSLGQGANEQYF. The CDR3 DNA reads TGTGCCAGCAGCTTGGGACAGGGGGCCAACGAGCAGTACTTC.